This record covers a single T cell receptor beta chain. The target antigen is unknown. This sample stems from a study of cytomegalovirus exposure and HLA in healthy donors. The PCR ran on 60 Vbeta and 13 Jbeta primers. Generated by immunoSEQ multiplex PCR, the TCRdb table keeps only in-frame clones and is missing some. The table lists fewer than 95,000 clones, roughly 67% of them singletons. Study-level results: A later examination showed that TCR association rates differed by HLA locus, with DRB1 most and HLA-C fewest. Per a later analysis, fewer than 20,000 TCR beta sequences showed association with HLA alleles at 0.05 false discovery rate. Associated with cytomegalovirus, according to the listing, were 150 to 200 TCR beta chains. A later analysis linked a missense variant in DCLRE1C to the trimming of TCR beta V and J genes.

From germline, CDR1 is LNHDA and CDR2 SQIVND (reference sequence). V lost 3 bases and J lost 3, with 17 bases in between. The CDR3 runs 16 residues. This clonotype was sampled from a woman aged 45-60 years in good health and CMV-seropositive. The source material was PBMCs. This rearrangement joins TRBV19 to TRBJ1-2, with D tentatively TRBD1 (6 bases). CDR3: CASSIRLGRGDYGYTF. Here the CDR3 DNA reads TGTGCCAGTAGTATCCGCTTGGGCAGGGGCGACTATGGCTACACCTTC.